This entry features one T cell receptor (beta chain) sequence. This specimen belongs to a study of T-cell memory formation after mild COVID-19. Germline lookup yields CDR1 SGDLS and CDR2 YYNGEE. V lost 4 bases to trimming and J lost 5 bases; unmatched junction nucleotides: 8. The CDR3 loop spans 14 amino acids. TCRdb reprocessed the 5' RACE reads with MiXCR, giving one entry per CDR3 protein. This table holds some 490,000 distinct CDR3 sequences, around a sixth found once. Sequenced: PBMCs or a T cell subset sorted from them (not recorded which). This TCR was recovered from an adult woman who had mild COVID-19 (a few samples of this study predate the infection). Cell type and time point are not known. V and J are TRBV9 and TRBJ2-7, with 8 bases fitting TRBD2. CDR3 sequence (DNA): TGTGCCAGCAGCCCGGAAGCGGGAGCCAACGAGCAGTACTTC. Residues: CASSPEAGANEQYF.